This TCR beta chain was documented in a study of cytomegalovirus exposure and HLA in healthy donors. Study findings and constraints: Available immune exposure information covered CMV serostatus only.

Worth noting for this clone: Its antigen is not identified.

Use of 60 Vbeta and 13 Jbeta primers characterized the PCR. The data were produced by immunoSEQ multiplex PCR, yet TCRdb's version contains in-frame clones alone and is incomplete. Its table lists tens of thousands of clones. This receptor was obtained from a male donor in good health and CMV-seronegative. Sequenced: PBMCs.

Here the CDR3 reads CASSRGLGHLYEQYF. Here the CDR3 DNA reads TGTGCCAGCTCAAGGGGATTGGGACACCTCTACGAGCAGTACTTC. V and J are TRBV18 and TRBJ2-7, with a weak D call TRBD1 (6 bases). Trimming removed 5 bases from V and 3 bases from J, with 17 bases in between. The CDR3 has 15 amino acids. CDR1 and CDR2 (germline): KGHSH, LQKENI. The variable domain in full, completed from reference TRBV18 and TRBJ2-7, reads NAGVMQNPRHLVRRRGQEARLRCSPMKGHSHVYWYRQLPEEGLKFMVYLQKENIIDESGMPKERFSAEFPKEGPSILRIQQVVRGDSAAYFCASSRGLGHLYEQYFGPGTRLTVT.